Listed here are 20 T cell receptor beta chains from one sample, sequenced in a study of blood T cell repertoires in COVID-19. Sequencing used immunoSEQ multiplex PCR; TCRdb keeps in-frame clones, though not all of them. The table lists over 100,000 clones, 75% to 90% of them singletons. Sequencing was performed on peripheral blood. The source is a man aged 45-65 years with active COVID-19.

The chain employs TRBV27 and TRBJ2-7; D perhaps matches TRBD1 (6 bases). Germline V gene data show CDR1 as MNHEY and CDR2 as SMNVEV (reference sequence). Trimming pared 4 bases from V and 2 bases from J, leaving 15 bases between. The CDR3 has 15 amino acids. The CDR3 is CASSSPPRGTYEQYF. Written as DNA, the CDR3 is TGTGCCAGCAGTTCACCCCCCAGGGGAACCTACGAGCAGTACTTC.

The V call is TRBV2, the J call TRBJ2-7, with TRBD2 identical over 16 bases. V was pared by 7 bases and J by 7 bases, with 7 bases of the junction left unmatched. This CDR3 contains 15 residues. The germline gives CDR1 SNHLY, CDR2 FYNNEI. The CDR3: CASTGTSGGAGEQYF. Here the CDR3 DNA reads TGTGCCAGCACCGGGACTAGCGGGGGGGCGGGAGAGCAGTACTTC. Using reference TRBV2 and TRBJ2-7 for the parts outside the CDR3, the full variable domain is EPEVTQTPSHQVTQMGQEVILRCVPISNHLYFYWYRQILGQKVEFLVSFYNNEISEKSEIFDDQFSVERPDGSNFTLKIRSTKLEDSAMYFCASTGTSGGAGEQYFGPGTRLTVT.

The CDR3 protein is CASSTFQGAGTYEQYF. DNA for the CDR3: TGTGCCAGCAGTACCTTCCAGGGGGCCGGAACCTACGAGCAGTACTTC. The genes are TRBV6-6 and TRBJ2-7, with 8 bases lining up with TRBD1. The CDR3 covers 16 residues. The germline V gene has CDR1 MNHNY and CDR2 SVGAGI (reference sequence). V shed 5 bases, J shed 2 bases, and the junction held 11 bases outside the gene matches.

The chain links TRBV29-1 to TRBJ1-1; 7 bases are shared with TRBD1. The germline CDR1 and CDR2 sequences are SQVTM and ANQGSEA. This CDR3 region has 14 residues. V was clipped by 4 bases and J by 5 bases; unmatched bases: 10. CDR3 amino acids: CSVAPRDSRTEAFF. The CDR3 nucleotides are TGCAGCGTTGCCCCCCGGGACAGTAGGACTGAAGCTTTCTTT.

The chain has TRBV4-1 and TRBJ2-1; 8 nucleotides line up with TRBD2. Germline V gene data show CDR1 as MGHRA and CDR2 as YSYEKL. The J segment lost 7 bases and the V segment lost 1 base, leaving 9 bases of the junction unmatched. The CDR3 is made up of 16 amino acids. CDR3 protein: CASSQGTRTSLNEQFF. CDR3 bases: TGCGCCAGCAGCCAAGGAACAAGGACTAGCCTTAATGAGCAGTTCTTC.

The chain has TRBV19 and TRBJ2-3; 8 positions agree with TRBD1. This CDR3 comprises 16 residues. CDR1 is LNHDA, CDR2 SQIVND, per germline (reference sequence). Trimming took 5 bases from V and 4 from J; bases not matched to a gene: 11. CDR3 nucleotides: TGTGCCAGTAGTCAAACGGACAGGGTGGGGGCAGATACGCAGTATTTT. It yields the protein CASSQTDRVGADTQYF.

The chain carries TRBV24-1 and TRBJ1-1; TRBD1 matches at 7 bases. The V segment lost 10 bases and the J segment 10 bases; nucleotides outside the gene matches: 14. The CDR3 has 13 amino acids. In germline, CDR1 is KGHDR, CDR2 SFDVKD. The CDR3 bases are TGTGCCACGCCTTACCGACAGGGCCCAGGAGCTTTCTTT. This codes for CATPYRQGPGAFF.

The CDR3 bases are TGTGCCAGCAACGTCGCGGGGGGCCGAGATACGCAGTATTTT. Translating gives CASNVAGGRDTQYF. The chain recombines TRBV27 with TRBJ2-3, with TRBD2 matching 8 bases. The ends lost 7 bases at V and 5 bases at J; junction bases unmatched: 8. Per germline, CDR1 MNHEY and CDR2 SMNVEV (reference sequence). This CDR3 spans 14 amino acids.

The chain couples TRBV7-2 to TRBJ1-2, with TRBD1 identical over 9 bases. This CDR3 is built from 14 residues. V shed 4 bases, J shed 6 bases, and the junction held 6 bases outside the gene matches. Germline V lookup: CDR1 SGHTA, CDR2 FQGNSA. The CDR3 region has the DNA TGTGCCAGCAGCTCCGACAGGGGGTTAGATGGCTACACCTTC. Amino acids: CASSSDRGLDGYTF.

The genes are TRBV5-8 and TRBJ2-1; the match to TRBD2 covers 11 bases. V shed 3 bases and J 5 bases; nucleotides not matched to a gene: 10. The CDR3 length is 17 residues. Looked up from germline, CDR1 is SGHTS and CDR2 is YDEGEE. This CDR3 is CASSSLQLAGVNNEQFF. CDR3 sequence (DNA): TGTGCCAGCAGCTCATTACAACTAGCGGGGGTAAACAATGAGCAGTTCTTC.

This sequence joins TRBV6-5 and TRBJ2-3; D is possibly TRBD2 (5 bases). Trimming shortened V by 6 bases and J by 7 bases, and 20 bases separated the two germline ends. This CDR3 is 15 amino acids long. Germline V gene lookup returns CDR1 MNHEY and CDR2 SVGAGI. CDR3 sequence: CASSSRLISGNTQYF. Written as DNA, the CDR3 is TGTGCCAGCAGCTCACGACTAATAAGCGGCAATACGCAGTATTTT.

The CDR3 sequence: CASSPYYTPESGVGYTF. CDR3 bases: TGTGCCAGCTCACCTTACTATACGCCCGAGTCTGGTGTTGGCTACACCTTC. V is TRBV18 and J is TRBJ1-2; D is unresolved. V gave up 3 bases and J gave up 7 bases, with 24 bases separating them. The CDR3 covers 17 residues. CDR1 and CDR2 from the germline V gene are KGHSH and LQKENI.

The gene calls are TRBV4-3 and TRBJ2-5; maybe TRBD2 (6 bases). Deletions cut 1 base from V and 7 bases from J, with 13 bases between. Germline V gene sequence: CDR1 LGHNA, CDR2 YSLEER. The CDR3 totals 14 residues. The CDR3 loop is CASSQGLEGGTQYF. The CDR3 DNA sequence: TGCGCCAGCAGCCAAGGTCTGGAGGGCGGGACCCAGTACTTC.

V is TRBV6-5 and J is TRBJ1-5; 7 bases align to TRBD1. Germline V lookup: CDR1 MNHEY, CDR2 SVGAGI. After removal of 6 bases from V and 4 bases from J, the junction contained 6 bases not matched to a gene. This CDR3 contains 14 residues. This CDR3 reads CASSRQGLNQPQHF. The CDR3 nucleotides are TGTGCCAGCAGCAGACAGGGACTTAATCAGCCCCAGCATTTT.

The chain has TRBV14 and TRBJ1-1; D possibly corresponds to TRBD1 (5 bases). The germline gives CDR1 SGHDN, CDR2 FVKESK. Trimming left V 0 bases short and J 4 bases short, with 15 bases between. The CDR3 is 16 amino acids. CDR3 nucleotide sequence: TGTGCCAGCAGCCAAGAGGGGGGAGATCGACGCACTGAAGCTTTCTTT. Protein product: CASSQEGGDRRTEAFF.

The sample holds one count of this clone. Mismatch with germline at one junction end may stem from a read error. This chain links TRBV7-2 with TRBJ2-7; TRBD2 is a possible D gene (6 bases). Per germline, CDR1 SGHTA and CDR2 FQGNSA. The CDR3 has 12 residues. CDR3 loop: CASSFSRGNLDF. CDR3 bases: TGTGCCAGCAGCTTCTCCCGGGGGAACCTGGACTTC.

The gene calls are TRBV2 and TRBJ1-2; D may be TRBD1 (5 bases). The CDR3 has 16 residues. Trimming took 8 bases from V and 4 from J, leaving 23 bases between them. Per germline, CDR1 SNHLY and CDR2 FYNNEI. CDR3 loop: CASDKRQPPFSYGYTF. The CDR3 nucleotides read TGTGCCAGCGATAAACGACAGCCCCCGTTTTCCTATGGCTACACCTTC. Together with reference TRBV2 and TRBJ1-2, the CDR3 gives the full variable domain: EPEVTQTPSHQVTQMGQEVILRCVPISNHLYFYWYRQILGQKVEFLVSFYNNEISEKSEIFDDQFSVERPDGSNFTLKIRSTKLEDSAMYFCASDKRQPPFSYGYTFGSGTRLTVV.

This chain uses TRBV7-9 with TRBJ2-5; 8 nucleotides line up with TRBD2. Germline CDR1 SEHNR, CDR2 FQNEAQ (reference sequence). The CDR3 has 15 residues. Trimming took 3 bases from V and 4 from J; bases not matched to a gene: 7. CDR3 protein: CASSFGPGGPETQYF. The CDR3 DNA sequence: TGTGCCAGCAGCTTCGGTCCGGGGGGGCCAGAGACCCAGTACTTC.

This chain links TRBV4-2 with TRBJ2-3, with D maybe TRBD2 (7 bases). CDR3 length: 16 amino acids. Germline V gene sequence: CDR1 LGHNA, CDR2 YNFKEQ. Trimming shortened V by 5 bases and J by 3 bases, and 18 bases separated the two germline ends. The CDR3 nucleotides are TGTGCCAGCAGCTCTGGACAGCGGGACATGACAGATACGCAGTATTTT. As protein: CASSSGQRDMTDTQYF.

This clone is medium-sized. This chain joins TRBV7-2 and TRBJ1-5, with no clear D. The V end was cut by 2 bases, the J end by 2 bases, with 4 bases between. Germline loops: CDR1 SGHTA, CDR2 FQGNSA. The CDR3 length is 13 residues. The CDR3 loop reads CASSLQGNQPQHF. The CDR3 DNA is TGTGCCAGCAGCTTACAGGGCAATCAGCCCCAGCATTTT.